A single sample is the source of the 18 T cell receptor beta chains below, sequenced in a study of response to subunit inactivated influenza vaccine listed by TCRdb under 2018. The method was RT-PCR. Sequencing took place on an Illumina HiSeq 2500. TCRdb reprocessing: public reads trimmed at Q25 with fastp, clones called with MiXCR, in-frame beta chains kept. Every CDR3 protein is listed once, alongside the most common genes and DNA of its rows. The sample table shows around 530,000 distinct CDR3 sequences, and approximately 10% are seen once. Roughly 10% of the sample lies in the top ten. Sequenced material: PBMCs from blood, taken on the day of vaccination. These receptors were obtained from a man in his forties or fifties who received an inactivated influenza vaccine. Donor details come from another sample of the same person, matched by shared clones.

This sequence joins TRBV7-9 and TRBJ2-1; TRBD2 aligns across 10 bases. The CDR3 totals 16 residues. Trimming cost V 2 bases and J 8 bases; bases outside gene matches: 9. The germline V gene has CDR1 SEHNR and CDR2 FQNEAQ (reference sequence). The CDR3 loop is CASSLMASGGFDEQFF. In nucleotides, the CDR3 is TGTGCCAGCAGCTTAATGGCTAGCGGGGGTTTCGATGAGCAGTTCTTC.

This clonotype was detected many times. The V and J genes are TRBV5-1 and TRBJ1-1; no firm D call. Trimming removed 2 bases at V and 1 base at J, with 9 bases between. The CDR3 sequence is 14 residues long. Germline assignment: CDR1 SGHRS and CDR2 YFSETQ. CDR3 loop: CASSFWTANTEAFF. The CDR3 DNA reads as TGCGCCAGCAGCTTCTGGACGGCGAACACTGAAGCTTTCTTT. Together with reference TRBV5-1 and TRBJ1-1, the CDR3 gives the full variable domain: KAGVTQTPRYLIKTRGQQVTLSCSPISGHRSVSWYQQTPGQGLQFLFEYFSETQRNKGNFPGRFSGRQFSNSRSEMNVSTLELGDSALYLCASSFWTANTEAFFGQGTRLTVV.

Only a few counts were recorded for this clonotype. The CDR3, as DNA: TGCAGCGTAGCGGGAGCCTCCTACGAGCAGTACTTC. Its protein is CSVAGASYEQYF. This chain links TRBV29-1 with TRBJ2-7; TRBD2 aligns across 8 bases. This CDR3 is 12 amino acids long. The V gene end was trimmed by 6 bases and the J gene end by 0 bases; junction bases not matched to a gene: 1. Germline V gene lookup returns CDR1 SQVTM and CDR2 ANQGSEA.

The chain joins TRBV7-2 to TRBJ2-5; D might be TRBD2 (7 bases). The CDR3 consists of 14 residues. V was clipped by 5 bases and J by 10 bases, with 20 bases between them. Germline CDR1 and CDR2: SGHTA and FQGNSA. CDR3 nucleotides: TGTGCCAGCAGCCCGCGGGGGCCAGGGAAGGACCAGTACTTC. It translates to CASSPRGPGKDQYF.

The rearrangement links TRBV7-2 to TRBJ2-3, with 9 bases aligning to TRBD1. V dropped 2 bases and J dropped 0; count of bases not matched to a gene: 3. Germline-derived CDR1 and CDR2 are SGHTA and FQGNSA. This CDR3 comprises 16 residues. The chain's CDR3 is CASSLMGQGSTDTQYF. In DNA, the CDR3 is TGTGCCAGCAGCTTAATGGGACAGGGTAGCACAGATACGCAGTATTTT.

V is TRBV7-9 and J is TRBJ2-1; 7 positions match TRBD2. Trimming at V came to 5 bases and at J to 9 bases, leaving 4 bases not matched to a gene. CDR1 SEHNR and CDR2 FQNEAQ come from the germline V gene (reference sequence). The CDR3 is 12 amino acids. The CDR3 sequence is CASSKGGSEQFF. CDR3 in DNA: TGTGCCAGCAGCAAGGGAGGGAGTGAGCAGTTCTTC.

CDR3 sequence: CASSRGASGPGELFF. DNA for the CDR3: TGCGCCAGCAGCCGGGGGGCTAGCGGACCCGGGGAGCTGTTTTTT. The chain couples TRBV5-1 to TRBJ2-2; the D gene is possibly TRBD2 (7 bases). There are 15 residues in the CDR3. Per the germline V gene, CDR1 is SGHRS and CDR2 is YFSETQ. V lost 4 bases to trimming and J lost 6 bases, with 16 bases between them.

The DNA of the CDR3 is TGCGCCAGCGGAACAGCTATGAACACTGAAGCTTTCTTT. It specifies CASGTAMNTEAFF. The genes are TRBV5-1 and TRBJ1-1, with D uncertain. Trimming took 7 bases from V and 0 from J, leaving 10 bases between them. Germline V gene lookup returns CDR1 SGHRS and CDR2 YFSETQ. The CDR3 runs 13 residues.

This clonotype has more than one count but fewer than ten. The J gene is TRBJ2-7, the V gene TRBV12-3 or TRBV12-4, with D tentatively TRBD1 or TRBD2 (5 bases each). V dropped 5 bases and J dropped 1 base, with 12 bases sitting between them. The CDR3 is 14 residues long. DNA for the CDR3: TGTGCCAGCAGTCGGGACGGAGCGTCCTACGAGCAGTACTTC. It translates to CASSRDGASYEQYF.

As to this clonotype: A read error may explain this, as a much larger clone is one base away. This chain connects TRBV12-3 or TRBV12-4 to TRBJ2-1, with a tentative D call TRBD1 (6 bases). CDR3 length: 12 amino acids. Trimming shortened V by 10 bases and J by 15 bases, and 22 bases separated the two germline ends. This CDR3 is CAINKLGGVGFF. For the CDR3, the DNA is TGTGCCATCAACAAACTTGGGGGCGTAGGGTTCTTC.

The chain links TRBV6-2 or TRBV6-3 to TRBJ2-7; TRBD1 aligns across 9 bases. This CDR3 spans 15 amino acids. CDR1 and CDR2 from the germline V gene are MNHEY and SVGEGT. The V segment lost 6 bases and the J segment 2 bases; nucleotides outside the gene matches: 8. The CDR3 is CASREPGQGAYEQYF. The CDR3 bases are TGTGCCAGCAGAGAGCCGGGACAGGGAGCCTACGAGCAGTACTTC.

The rearrangement uses TRBV6-1 and TRBJ2-1; D uncertain. CDR1 and CDR2 (germline): MNHNS, SASEGT. The CDR3 has 14 amino acids. Trimming left V 7 bases short and J 4 bases short, with 14 bases between. The DNA of the CDR3 is TGTGCCAGCACGGCCTCCAATCTTTACAATGAGCAGTTCTTC. This sequence encodes CASTASNLYNEQFF.

In this sample, this clonotype turned up a few times. The chain is built from TRBV28 and TRBJ2-3, with 10 bases that match TRBD1. The CDR3 length is 15 residues. The germline gives CDR1 MDHEN, CDR2 SYDVKM. V lost 3 bases to trimming and J lost 7 bases; unmatched junction nucleotides: 7. In nucleotides, the CDR3 is TGTGCCAGCAGTTTCCCGGACAGGGGGTGGAATACGCAGTATTTT. This encodes CASSFPDRGWNTQYF.

This clonotype was counted between two and nine times. The chain uses TRBV5-5 and TRBJ2-2, with TRBD1 matching over 7 bases. Germline V lookup: CDR1 SGHKS, CDR2 YYEKEE (reference sequence). The CDR3 has 16 residues. Trimming at V came to 3 bases and at J to 2 bases, leaving 7 bases not matched to a gene. In DNA form, the CDR3 reads TGTGCCAGCAGCTGGGCCAGGGACAGAAACACCGGGGAGCTGTTTTTT. Translation gives CASSWARDRNTGELFF. The variable domain in full, with the rest retrieved from reference TRBV5-5 and TRBJ2-2, is DAGVTQSPTHLIKTRGQQVTLRCSPISGHKSVSWYQQVLGQGPQFIFQYYEKEERGRGNFPDRFSARQFPNYSSELNVNALLLGDSALYLCASSWARDRNTGELFFGEGSRLTVL.

This clonotype showed up just a few times. The chain carries TRBV20-1 and TRBJ1-4; D is undetermined. V was cut by 0 bases and J by 6 bases, with 14 bases left in between. Per the germline V gene, CDR1 is DFQATT and CDR2 is SNEGSKA (reference sequence). CDR3 length equals 15 residues. CDR3 in DNA: TGCAGTGCTAGAGATCACCGGGCAGTATATGAAAAACTGTTTTTT. This translates into CSARDHRAVYEKLFF.

This clonotype was counted many times. The chain uses TRBV11-2 and TRBJ1-1; D might be TRBD1 (6 bases). Trimming took 3 bases from V and 8 from J, leaving 25 bases between them. The CDR3 has 17 residues. Germline CDR1 SGHAT, CDR2 FQNNGV. The CDR3 DNA reads as TGTGCCAGCAGCTTGGATCCGATAGAACCGGGACATCTAGAAGCTTTCTTT. Translated: CASSLDPIEPGHLEAFF. The whole variable domain, remainder taken from reference TRBV11-2 and TRBJ1-1, is EAGVAQSPRYKIIEKRQSVAFWCNPISGHATLYWYQQILGQGPKLLIQFQNNGVVDDSQLPKDRFSAERLKGVDSTLKIQPAKLEDSAVYLCASSLDPIEPGHLEAFFGQGTRLTVV.

This clonotype has just a few counts. The V call is TRBV29-1, the J call TRBJ2-7, with 8 bases identical to TRBD1. Unmatched junction bases numbered 9, after V lost 0 bases and J lost 5 bases. Germline loops: CDR1 SQVTM, CDR2 ANQGSEA. The CDR3 has 15 residues. CDR3 region: CSVEEPRQGYDEQYF. CDR3 nucleotide sequence: TGCAGCGTTGAAGAGCCCAGACAGGGGTACGACGAGCAGTACTTC.

The chain combines TRBV10-3 with TRBJ2-5; D might be TRBD1 (5 bases). V was pared by 0 bases and J by 2 bases, with 10 bases between. The CDR3 has 15 residues. Germline V lookup: CDR1 ENHRY, CDR2 SYGVKD. CDR3: CAISESRQPQETQYF. CDR3 sequence (DNA): TGTGCCATCAGTGAGTCGAGACAGCCTCAAGAGACCCAGTACTTC.